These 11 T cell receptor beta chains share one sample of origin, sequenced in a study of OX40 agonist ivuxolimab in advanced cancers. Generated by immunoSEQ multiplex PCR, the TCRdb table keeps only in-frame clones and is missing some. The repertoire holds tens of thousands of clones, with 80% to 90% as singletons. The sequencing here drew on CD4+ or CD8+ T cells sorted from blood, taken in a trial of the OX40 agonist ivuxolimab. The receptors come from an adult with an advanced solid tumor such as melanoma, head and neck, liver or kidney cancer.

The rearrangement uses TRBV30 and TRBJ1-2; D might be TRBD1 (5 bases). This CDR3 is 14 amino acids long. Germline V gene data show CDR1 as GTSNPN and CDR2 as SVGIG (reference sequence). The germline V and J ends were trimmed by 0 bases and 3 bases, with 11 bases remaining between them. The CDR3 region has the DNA TGTGCCTGGAGTGTGCGGGGCGGGTACTATGGCTACACCTTC. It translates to CAWSVRGGYYGYTF. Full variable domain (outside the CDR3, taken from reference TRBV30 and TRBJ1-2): SQTIHQWPATLVQPVGSPLSLECTVEGTSNPNLYWYRQAAGRGLQLLFYSVGIGQISSEVPQNLSASRPQDRQFILSSKKLLLSDSGFYLCAWSVRGGYYGYTFGSGTRLTVV.

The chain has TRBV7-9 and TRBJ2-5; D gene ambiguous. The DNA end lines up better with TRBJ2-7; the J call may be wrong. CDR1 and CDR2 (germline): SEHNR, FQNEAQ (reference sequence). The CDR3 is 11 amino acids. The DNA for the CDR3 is TGTGCCAGCAGCACACCCTACGAGCAGTACTTC. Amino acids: CASSTPYEQYF.

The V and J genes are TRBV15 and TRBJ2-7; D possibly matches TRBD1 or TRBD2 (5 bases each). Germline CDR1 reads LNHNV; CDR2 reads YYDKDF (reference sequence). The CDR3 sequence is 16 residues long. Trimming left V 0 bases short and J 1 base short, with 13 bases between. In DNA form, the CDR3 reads TGTGCCACCAGCAGAGATATGGGGGATAGGTCCTACGAGCAGTACTTC. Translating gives CATSRDMGDRSYEQYF.

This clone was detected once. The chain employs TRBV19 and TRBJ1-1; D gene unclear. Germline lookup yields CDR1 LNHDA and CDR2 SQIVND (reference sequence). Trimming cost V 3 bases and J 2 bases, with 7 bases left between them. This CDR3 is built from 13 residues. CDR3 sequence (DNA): TGTGCCAGTAGTATGATGGGAAACACTGAAGCTTTCTTT. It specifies CASSMMGNTEAFF.

The CDR3 nucleotides read TGTGCTAGTGGTTTGGTACAGGGCCTGAATGAAAAACTGTTTTTT. Amino acid sequence: CASGLVQGLNEKLFF. The V call is TRBV12-5, the J call TRBJ1-4; D is perhaps TRBD1 (6 bases). This CDR3 contains 15 residues. Germline lookup yields CDR1 LGHNT and CDR2 FRNRAP. Trimming shortened V by 0 bases and J by 5 bases, and 10 bases separated the two germline ends.

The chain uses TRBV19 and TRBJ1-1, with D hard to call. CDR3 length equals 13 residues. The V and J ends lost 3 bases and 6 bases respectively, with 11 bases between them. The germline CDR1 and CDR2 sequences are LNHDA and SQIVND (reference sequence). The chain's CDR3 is CASSIPADPEAFF. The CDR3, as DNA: TGTGCCAGTAGTATCCCGGCAGATCCTGAAGCTTTCTTT. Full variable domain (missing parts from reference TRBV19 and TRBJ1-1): DGGITQSPKYLFRKEGQNVTLSCEQNLNHDAMYWYRQDPGQGLRLIYYSQIVNDFQKGDIAEGYSVSREKKESFPLTVTSAQKNPTAFYLCASSIPADPEAFFGQGTRLTVV.

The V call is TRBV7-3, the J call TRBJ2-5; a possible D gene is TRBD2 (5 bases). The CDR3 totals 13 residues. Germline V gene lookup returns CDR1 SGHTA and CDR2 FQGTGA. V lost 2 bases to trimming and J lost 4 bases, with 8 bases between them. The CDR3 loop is CASSLEGSETQYF. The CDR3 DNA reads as TGTGCCAGCAGCTTAGAGGGATCAGAGACCCAGTACTTC.

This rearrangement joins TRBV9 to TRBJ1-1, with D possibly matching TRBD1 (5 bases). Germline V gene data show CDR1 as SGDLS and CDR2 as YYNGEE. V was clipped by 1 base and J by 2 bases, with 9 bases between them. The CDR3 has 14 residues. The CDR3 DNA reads TGTGCCAGCAGCGTACGGGACTACAACACTGAAGCTTTCTTT. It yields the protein CASSVRDYNTEAFF.

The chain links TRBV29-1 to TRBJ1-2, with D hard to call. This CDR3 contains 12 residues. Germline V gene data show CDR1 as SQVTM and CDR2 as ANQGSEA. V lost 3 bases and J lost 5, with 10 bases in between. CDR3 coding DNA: TGCAGCGTTGAGACGGGAAGTTATGGCTACACCTTC. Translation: CSVETGSYGYTF.

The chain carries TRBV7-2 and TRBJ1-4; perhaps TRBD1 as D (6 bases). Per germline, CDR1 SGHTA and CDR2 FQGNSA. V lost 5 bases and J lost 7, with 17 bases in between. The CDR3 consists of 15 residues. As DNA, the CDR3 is TGTGCCAGCAGCACCACACAGGGTATGAGTGAAAAACTGTTTTTT. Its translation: CASSTTQGMSEKLFF.

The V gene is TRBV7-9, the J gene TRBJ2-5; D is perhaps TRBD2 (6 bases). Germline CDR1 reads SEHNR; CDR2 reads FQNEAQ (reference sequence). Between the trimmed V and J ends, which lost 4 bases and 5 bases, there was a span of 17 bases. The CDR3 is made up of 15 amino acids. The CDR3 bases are TGTGCCAGCAGCTCCGGGGGTGGGGGAGGCGAGACCCAGTACTTC. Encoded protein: CASSSGGGGGETQYF.